These T cell receptor beta chains were read from a single sample in a study of blood T cell repertoires in COVID-19. The repertoire was sequenced with immunoSEQ multiplex PCR; TCRdb's copy has only in-frame clones and lacks some. The table includes about 490,000 clones, 80% to 90% detected once. The sequenced sample consisted of peripheral blood. All receptors derive from a human donor in a cohort sampled during active COVID-19. Each CDR3 is given with its conserved first and last residue. D genes are given only for firm matches. Clone size, where shown, is once, few, many, or a class for clones that have expanded.

clone size	D gene	V gene	J gene	CDR3 DNA	CDR3 protein
.	.	TRBV29-1	TRBJ1-1	TGCAGCGTTGTTTTTTCCGGGGGGCGCGAAGCTTTCTTT	CSVVFSGGREAFF
.	TRBD2	TRBV6-1	TRBJ2-5	TGTGCCAGCAGTCTAGCGGGAGAGTCCGAAGAGACCCAGTACTTC	CASSLAGESEETQYF
.	.	TRBV29-1	TRBJ1-1	TGCAGCGTTGATAGGGGGGGGTCTGAAGCTTTCTTT	CSVDRGGSEAFF
.	.	TRBV7-9	TRBJ2-7	TGTGCCAGCAGCTCTGACAGACTAGTCGCCGACGAGCAGTACTTC	CASSSDRLVADEQYF
.	.	TRBV6-4	TRBJ2-2	TGTGCCAGCAGTGAGGACAGACCCGGAGGCCCCGGGGAGCTGTTTTTT	CASSEDRPGGPGELFF
.	TRBD1	TRBV20-1	TRBJ2-7	TGCAGTGCTAGTGGCAGGGGGCGATCCTACGAGCAGTACTTC	CSASGRGRSYEQYF
.	TRBD2	TRBV19	TRBJ2-1	TGTGCCAGTAGTCCCGGGGGGAAGGGAGCTCGCAATGAGCAGTTCTTC	CASSPGGKGARNEQFF
once	.	TRBV7-9	TRBJ2-7	TGTGCCAGCAGCCCGCTTCAATCACAGGGAAGGGGCTACGAGCAGTACTTC	CASSPLQSQGRGYEQYF
.	TRBD1	TRBV7-2	TRBJ1-3	TGTGCCAGCAGCTCCGGACAGGGCAGTATGTCAGGAAACACCATATATTTT	CASSSGQGSMSGNTIYF
.	.	TRBV28	TRBJ1-2	TGTGCCAGCAGTCGCAGGGGCCCTCCTCGTGGGTATGGCTACACCTTC	CASSRRGPPRGYGYTF